Listed here is a single T cell receptor (beta chain). Original processing notes: Cell counts per sample came from amplifying reference gene primers. Assay used: immunoSEQ multiplex PCR; TCRdb lists only in-frame clones, some missing. That table gives V, J and clone size, and the DNA gave D and trimming. The sample carries 120,000 or so clones, around 90% recorded once. This specimen comes from a study of blood T cell repertoires in COVID-19. Study overall: There were acute and convalescent COVID-19 samples, and they came from the United States, Italy and Spain. Sample material is recorded as cDNA or gDNA derived from T cells, B-cell-depleted T cells, or PBMCs.

The CDR3 has 14 residues. V gave up 10 bases and J gave up 2 bases; unmatched junction bases: 6. The germline CDR1 and CDR2 sequences are ENHRY and SYGVKD. The material sequenced was peripheral blood. The genes are TRBV10-3 and TRBJ2-3; 10 bases are a match to TRBD1. This TCR came from a woman aged 45-59 years with acute or convalescent COVID-19. Here the CDR3 reads CATGTGVPTDTQYF. CDR3 bases: TGTGCCACAGGGACAGGGGTCCCCACAGATACGCAGTATTTT.